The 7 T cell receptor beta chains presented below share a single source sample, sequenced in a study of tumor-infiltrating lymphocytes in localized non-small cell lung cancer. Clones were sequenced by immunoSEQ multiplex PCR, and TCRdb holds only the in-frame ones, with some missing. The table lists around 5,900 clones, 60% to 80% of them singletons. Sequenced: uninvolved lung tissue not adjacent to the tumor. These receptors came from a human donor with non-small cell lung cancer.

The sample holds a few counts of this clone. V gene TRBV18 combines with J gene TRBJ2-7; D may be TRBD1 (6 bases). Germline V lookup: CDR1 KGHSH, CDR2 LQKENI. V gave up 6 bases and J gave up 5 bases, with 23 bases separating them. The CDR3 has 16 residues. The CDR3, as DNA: TGTGCCAGCTCTCAAAAAGCCCAGGCAGGGGCAAACGAGCAGTACTTC. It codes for CASSQKAQAGANEQYF.

The CDR3 region has the DNA TGTGCCAGCAGTTTGGGGGTCACCGGGGAGCTGTTTTTT. As protein: CASSLGVTGELFF. The V call is TRBV6-5, the J call TRBJ2-2; TRBD1 or TRBD2 may be the D gene (5 bases each). Germline CDR1 and CDR2: MNHEY and SVGAGI. This CDR3 contains 13 residues. Deletions cut 4 bases from V and 4 bases from J, with 7 bases between.

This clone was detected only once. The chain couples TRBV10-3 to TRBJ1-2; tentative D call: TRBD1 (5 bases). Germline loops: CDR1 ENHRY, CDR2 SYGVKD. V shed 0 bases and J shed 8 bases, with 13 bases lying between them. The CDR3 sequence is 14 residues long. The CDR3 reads CAISESRQGEGYTF. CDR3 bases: TGTGCCATCAGTGAGTCGCGGCAGGGTGAAGGCTACACCTTC.

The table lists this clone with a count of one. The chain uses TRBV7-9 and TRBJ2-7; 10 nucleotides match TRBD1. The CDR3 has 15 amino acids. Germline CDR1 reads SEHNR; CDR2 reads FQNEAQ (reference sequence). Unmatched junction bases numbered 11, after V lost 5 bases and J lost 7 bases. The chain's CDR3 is CASSRSGQGVREQYF. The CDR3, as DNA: TGTGCCAGCAGCCGGTCTGGACAGGGGGTAAGAGAGCAGTACTTC.

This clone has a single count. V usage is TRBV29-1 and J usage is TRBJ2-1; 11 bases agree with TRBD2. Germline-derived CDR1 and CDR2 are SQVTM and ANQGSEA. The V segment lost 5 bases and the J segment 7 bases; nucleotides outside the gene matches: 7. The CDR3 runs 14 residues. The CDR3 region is CSVSLLAGANEQFF. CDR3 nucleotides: TGCAGCGTTTCGCTACTAGCGGGAGCGAATGAGCAGTTCTTC.

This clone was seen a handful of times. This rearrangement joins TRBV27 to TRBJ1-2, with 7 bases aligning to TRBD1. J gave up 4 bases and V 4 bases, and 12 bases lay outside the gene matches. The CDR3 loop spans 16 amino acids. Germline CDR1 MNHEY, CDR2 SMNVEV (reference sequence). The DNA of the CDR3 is TGTGCCAGCAGTTCCCCAACAGGGGTGGATGGCTATGGCTACACCTTC. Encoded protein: CASSSPTGVDGYGYTF.

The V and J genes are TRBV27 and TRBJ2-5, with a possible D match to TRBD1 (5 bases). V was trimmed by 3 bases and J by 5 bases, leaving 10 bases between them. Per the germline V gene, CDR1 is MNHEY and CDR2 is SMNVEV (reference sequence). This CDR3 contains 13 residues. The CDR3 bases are TGTGCCAGCAGTTTCCTCAAGGGGGAGACCCAGTACTTC. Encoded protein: CASSFLKGETQYF.